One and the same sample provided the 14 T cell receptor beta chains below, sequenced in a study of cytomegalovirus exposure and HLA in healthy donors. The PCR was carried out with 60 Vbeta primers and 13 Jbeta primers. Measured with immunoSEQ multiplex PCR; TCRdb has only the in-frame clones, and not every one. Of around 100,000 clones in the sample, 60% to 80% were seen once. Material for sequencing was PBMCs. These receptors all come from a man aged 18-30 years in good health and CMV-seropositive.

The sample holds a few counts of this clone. CDR3 region: CASSEQLDTGELFF. CDR3 DNA: TGTGCCAGCAGTGAACAGCTAGACACCGGGGAGCTGTTTTTT. J is TRBJ2-2 and V is TRBV6-1; D gene unclear. Trimming left V 2 bases short and J 3 bases short, with 7 bases between. The CDR3 totals 14 residues. From germline, CDR1 is MNHNS and CDR2 SASEGT.

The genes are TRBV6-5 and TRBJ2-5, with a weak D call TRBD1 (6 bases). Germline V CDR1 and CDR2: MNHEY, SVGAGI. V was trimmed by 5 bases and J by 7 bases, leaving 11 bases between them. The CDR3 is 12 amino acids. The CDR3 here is CASSQTGATQYF. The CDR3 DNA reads TGTGCCAGCAGTCAGACAGGTGCGACCCAGTACTTC.

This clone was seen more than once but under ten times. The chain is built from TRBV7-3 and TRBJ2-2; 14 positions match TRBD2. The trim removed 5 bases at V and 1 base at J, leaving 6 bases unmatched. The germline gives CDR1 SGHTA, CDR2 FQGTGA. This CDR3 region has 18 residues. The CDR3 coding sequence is TGTGCCAGCAGCCCGGGACTAGCGGGGGTCTTGAACACCGGGGAGCTGTTTTTT. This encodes CASSPGLAGVLNTGELFF.

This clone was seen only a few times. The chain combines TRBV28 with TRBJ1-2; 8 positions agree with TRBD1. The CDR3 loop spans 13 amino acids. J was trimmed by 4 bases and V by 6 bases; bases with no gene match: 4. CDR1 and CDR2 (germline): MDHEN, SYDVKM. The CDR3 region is CASSLTGVYGYTF. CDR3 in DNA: TGTGCCAGCAGCCTGACAGGGGTCTATGGCTACACCTTC.

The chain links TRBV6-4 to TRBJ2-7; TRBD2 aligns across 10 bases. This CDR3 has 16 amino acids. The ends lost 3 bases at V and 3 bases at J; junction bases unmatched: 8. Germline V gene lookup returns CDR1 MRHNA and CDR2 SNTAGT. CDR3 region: CASSDKSGGEIYEQYV. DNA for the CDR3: TGTGCCAGCAGTGATAAGAGCGGGGGGGAAATCTACGAGCAGTACGTC.

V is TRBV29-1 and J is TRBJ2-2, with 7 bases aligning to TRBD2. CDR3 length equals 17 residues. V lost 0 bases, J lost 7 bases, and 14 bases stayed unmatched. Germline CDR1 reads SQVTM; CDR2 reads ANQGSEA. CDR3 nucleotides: TGCAGCGTTGAAGAGAATGAAGGGGCGGGGGTTGTCGGGGAGCTGTTTTTT. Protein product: CSVEENEGAGVVGELFF.

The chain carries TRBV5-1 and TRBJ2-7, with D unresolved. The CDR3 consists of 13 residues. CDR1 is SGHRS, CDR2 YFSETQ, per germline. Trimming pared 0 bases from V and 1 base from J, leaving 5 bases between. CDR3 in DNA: TGCGCCAGCAGCTTGGCAGTATCCTACGAGCAGTACTTC. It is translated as CASSLAVSYEQYF.

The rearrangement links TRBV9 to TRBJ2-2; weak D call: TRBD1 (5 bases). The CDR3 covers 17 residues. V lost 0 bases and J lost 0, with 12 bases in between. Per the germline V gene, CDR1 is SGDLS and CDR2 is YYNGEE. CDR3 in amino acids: CASSVAPQGANTGELFF. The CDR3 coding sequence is TGTGCCAGCAGCGTAGCTCCGCAGGGTGCGAACACCGGGGAGCTGTTTTTT.

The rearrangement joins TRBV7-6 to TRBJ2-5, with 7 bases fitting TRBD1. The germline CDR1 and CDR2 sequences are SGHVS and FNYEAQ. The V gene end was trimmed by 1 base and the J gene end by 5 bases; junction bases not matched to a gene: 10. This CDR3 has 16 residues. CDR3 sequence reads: CASSLGMGQFLETQYF. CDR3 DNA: TGTGCCAGCAGCTTAGGGATGGGACAGTTCTTGGAGACCCAGTACTTC.

The chain's CDR3 is CASSQVPDLAGVTDTQYF. The CDR3 region has the DNA TGCGCCAGCAGCCAAGTCCCTGATCTAGCGGGGGTCACAGATACGCAGTATTTT. This chain connects TRBV4-1 to TRBJ2-3, with 10 bases that match TRBD2. CDR1 and CDR2 from the germline V gene are MGHRA and YSYEKL. V trimming: 1 base; J trimming: 2 bases; junction bases outside the gene matches: 9. The CDR3 extends over 18 amino acids.

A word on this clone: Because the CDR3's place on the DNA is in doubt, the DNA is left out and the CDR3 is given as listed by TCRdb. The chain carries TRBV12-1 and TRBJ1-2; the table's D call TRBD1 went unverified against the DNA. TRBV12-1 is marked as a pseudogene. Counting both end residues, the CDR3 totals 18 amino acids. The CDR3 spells CASSFAFGTNTGNYGYTF.

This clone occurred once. The CDR3 coding sequence is TGCGCCAGCAGCTTGAATCCCGGTGCGTATAGCAATCAGCCCCAGCATTTT. Translation: CASSLNPGAYSNQPQHF. The chain joins TRBV5-1 to TRBJ1-5; D is ambiguous. The CDR3 is 17 residues long. Germline CDR1 SGHRS, CDR2 YFSETQ. V lost 1 base and J lost 0, with 14 bases in between.

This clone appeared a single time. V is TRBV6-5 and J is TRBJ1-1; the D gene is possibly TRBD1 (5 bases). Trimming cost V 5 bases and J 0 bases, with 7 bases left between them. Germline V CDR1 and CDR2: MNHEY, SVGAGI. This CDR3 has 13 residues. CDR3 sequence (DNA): TGTGCCAGCAGTCGACAGATGAACACTGAAGCTTTCTTT. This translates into CASSRQMNTEAFF.

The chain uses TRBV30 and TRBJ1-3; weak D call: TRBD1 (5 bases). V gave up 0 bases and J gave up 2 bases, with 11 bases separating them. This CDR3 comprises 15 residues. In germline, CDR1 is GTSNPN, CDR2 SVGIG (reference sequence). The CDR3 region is CAWSVSGRAGNTIYF. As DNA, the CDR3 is TGTGCCTGGAGTGTATCTGGCAGGGCTGGAAACACCATATATTTT.